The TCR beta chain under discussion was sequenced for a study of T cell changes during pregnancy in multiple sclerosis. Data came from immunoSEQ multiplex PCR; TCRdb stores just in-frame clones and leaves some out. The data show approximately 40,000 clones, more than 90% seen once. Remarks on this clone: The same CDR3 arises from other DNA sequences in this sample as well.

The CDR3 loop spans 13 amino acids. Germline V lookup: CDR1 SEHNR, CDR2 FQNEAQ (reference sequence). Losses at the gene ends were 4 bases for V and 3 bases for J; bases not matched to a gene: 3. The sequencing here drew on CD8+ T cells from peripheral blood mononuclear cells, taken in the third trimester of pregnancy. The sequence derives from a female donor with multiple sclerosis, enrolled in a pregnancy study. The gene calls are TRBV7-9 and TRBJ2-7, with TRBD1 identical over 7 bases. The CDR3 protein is CASSYTGDYEQYF. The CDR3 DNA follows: TGTGCCAGCAGCTACACAGGGGACTACGAGCAGTACTTC.